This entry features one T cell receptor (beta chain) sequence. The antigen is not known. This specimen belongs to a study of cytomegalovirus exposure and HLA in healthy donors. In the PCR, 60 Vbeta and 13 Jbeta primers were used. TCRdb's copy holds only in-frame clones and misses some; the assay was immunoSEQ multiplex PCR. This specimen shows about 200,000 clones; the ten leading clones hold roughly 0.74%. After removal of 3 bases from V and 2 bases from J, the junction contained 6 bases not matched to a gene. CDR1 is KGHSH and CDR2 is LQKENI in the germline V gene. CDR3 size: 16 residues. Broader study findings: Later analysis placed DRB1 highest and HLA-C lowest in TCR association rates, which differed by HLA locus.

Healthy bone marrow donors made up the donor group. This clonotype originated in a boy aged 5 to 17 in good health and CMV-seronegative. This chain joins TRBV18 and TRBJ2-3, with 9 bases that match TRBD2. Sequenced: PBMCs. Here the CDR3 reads CASSPGAGGLTDTQYF. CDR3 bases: TGTGCCAGCTCACCGGGAGCGGGGGGCCTCACAGATACGCAGTATTTT.